This TCR beta chain was recorded in a study of CD8 T cells in Susac syndrome. Points on this clonotype: Its specificity is unknown.

Germline V gives CDR1 SGHAT, CDR2 FQNNGV. Deletions cut 1 base from V and 8 bases from J, with 15 bases between. The CDR3 is made up of 15 amino acids. TCR beta was sequenced from blood CD8+ and CD4+ T cells. With random hexamers, about 0.45 to 1 ug RNA was reverse transcribed. The amplification used immunoSEQ multiplex PCR on TCR beta CDR3; it spanned 54 Vbeta and 13 Jbeta. TCRdb reprocessed the immunoSEQ multiplex PCR reads via MiXCR and lists one record per CDR3 protein. The data show about 290,000 distinct CDR3 sequences, approximately 89% seen once. Whole-study results and caveats: TCR sequencing and HLA analysis covered a relatively small number of individuals.

This chain connects TRBV11-2 to TRBJ2-1; D possibly uses TRBD1 or TRBD2 (6 bases each). The sample was CD8+ T cells from PBMCs. The TCR comes from a human donor with multiple sclerosis. DNA for the CDR3: TGTGCCAGCAGCTTAGGACTAGTGGGGGGCCATGAGCAGTTCTTC. Its protein product is CASSLGLVGGHEQFF.